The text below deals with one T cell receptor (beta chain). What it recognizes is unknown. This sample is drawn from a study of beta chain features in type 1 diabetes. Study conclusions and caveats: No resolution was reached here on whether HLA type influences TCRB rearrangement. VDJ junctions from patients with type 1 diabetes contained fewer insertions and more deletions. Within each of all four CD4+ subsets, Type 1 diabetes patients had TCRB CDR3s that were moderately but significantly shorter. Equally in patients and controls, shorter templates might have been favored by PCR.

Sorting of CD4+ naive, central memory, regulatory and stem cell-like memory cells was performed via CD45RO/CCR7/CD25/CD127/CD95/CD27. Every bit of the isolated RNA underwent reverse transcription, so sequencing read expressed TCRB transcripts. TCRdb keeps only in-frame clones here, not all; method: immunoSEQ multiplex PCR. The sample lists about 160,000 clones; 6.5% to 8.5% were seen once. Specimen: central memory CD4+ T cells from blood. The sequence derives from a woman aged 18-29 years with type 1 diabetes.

CDR3 sequence: CASSSRPGQGSGELFF. CDR3 nucleotides: TGTGCCAGCAGCTCTAGACCGGGACAGGGGTCCGGGGAGCTGTTTTTT. The chain employs TRBV7-2 and TRBJ2-2, with 10 positions matching TRBD1. Germline trimming cut 4 bases from V and 6 bases from J; bases unmatched to any gene: 8. Germline loops: CDR1 SGHTA, CDR2 FQGNSA. CDR3 size: 16 residues.